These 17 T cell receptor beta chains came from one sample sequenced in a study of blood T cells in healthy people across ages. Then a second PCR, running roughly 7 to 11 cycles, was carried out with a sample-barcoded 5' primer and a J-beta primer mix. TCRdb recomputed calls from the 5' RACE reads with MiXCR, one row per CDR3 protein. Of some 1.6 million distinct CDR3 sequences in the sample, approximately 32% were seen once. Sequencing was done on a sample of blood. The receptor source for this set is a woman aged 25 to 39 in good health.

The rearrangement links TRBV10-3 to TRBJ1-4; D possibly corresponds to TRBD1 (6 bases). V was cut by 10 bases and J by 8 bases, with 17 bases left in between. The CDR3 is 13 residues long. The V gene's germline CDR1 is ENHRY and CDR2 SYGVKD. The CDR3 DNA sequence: TGTGCCACGGGGGCGACACTTCTAGAAAAACTGTTTTTT. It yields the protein CATGATLLEKLFF.

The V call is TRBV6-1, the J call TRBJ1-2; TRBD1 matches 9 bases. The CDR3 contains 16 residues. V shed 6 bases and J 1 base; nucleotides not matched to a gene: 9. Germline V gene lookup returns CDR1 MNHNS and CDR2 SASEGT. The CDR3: CASRKDRGILNYGYTF. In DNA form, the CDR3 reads TGTGCCAGCAGGAAAGACAGGGGGATTCTTAACTATGGCTACACCTTC.

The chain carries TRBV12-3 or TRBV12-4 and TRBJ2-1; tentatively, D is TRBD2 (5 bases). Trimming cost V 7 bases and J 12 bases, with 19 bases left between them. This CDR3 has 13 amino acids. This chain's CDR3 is CASTTDGGKGQFF. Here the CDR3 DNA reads TGTGCCAGCACCACGGACGGAGGTAAAGGGCAGTTCTTC.

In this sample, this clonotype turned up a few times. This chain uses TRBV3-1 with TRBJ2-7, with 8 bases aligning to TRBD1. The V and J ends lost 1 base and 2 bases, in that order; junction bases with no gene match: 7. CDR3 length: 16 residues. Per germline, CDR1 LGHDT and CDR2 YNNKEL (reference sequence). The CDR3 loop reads CASSQVGQGRPYEQYF. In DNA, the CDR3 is TGTGCCAGCAGCCAAGTCGGACAGGGTCGCCCCTACGAGCAGTACTTC.

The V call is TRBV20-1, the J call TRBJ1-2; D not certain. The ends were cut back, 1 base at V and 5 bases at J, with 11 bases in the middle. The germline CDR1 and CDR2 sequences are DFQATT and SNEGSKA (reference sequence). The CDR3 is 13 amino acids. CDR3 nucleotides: TGCAGTGCTAGAGGGACGGACCTTTATGGCTACACCTTC. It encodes CSARGTDLYGYTF.

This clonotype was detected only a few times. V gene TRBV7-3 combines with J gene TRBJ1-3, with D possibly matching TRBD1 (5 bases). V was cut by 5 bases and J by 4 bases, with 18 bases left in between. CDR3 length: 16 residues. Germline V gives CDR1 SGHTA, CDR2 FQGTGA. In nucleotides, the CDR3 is TGTGCCAGCAGCCCTACGCCAGGGCCCCTGGGAAACACCATATATTTT. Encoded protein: CASSPTPGPLGNTIYF.

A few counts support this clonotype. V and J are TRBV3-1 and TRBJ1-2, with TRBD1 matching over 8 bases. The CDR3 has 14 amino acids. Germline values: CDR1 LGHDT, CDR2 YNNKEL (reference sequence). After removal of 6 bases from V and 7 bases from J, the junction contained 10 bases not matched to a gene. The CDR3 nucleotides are TGTGCCAGCAGGACGGACAGGGACTTGAGTGGCTACACCTTC. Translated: CASRTDRDLSGYTF.

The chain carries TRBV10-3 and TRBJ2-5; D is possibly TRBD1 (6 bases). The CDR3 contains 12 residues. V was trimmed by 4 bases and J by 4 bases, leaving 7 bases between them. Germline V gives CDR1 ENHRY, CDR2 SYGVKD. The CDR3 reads CAISAQGETQYF. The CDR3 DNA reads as TGTGCCATCAGTGCACAGGGAGAGACCCAGTACTTC.

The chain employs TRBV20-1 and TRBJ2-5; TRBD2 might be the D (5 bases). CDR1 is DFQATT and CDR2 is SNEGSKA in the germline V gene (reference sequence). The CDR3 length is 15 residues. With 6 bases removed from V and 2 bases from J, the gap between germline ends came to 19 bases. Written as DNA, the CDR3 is TGCAGTGCCACAGACTACTCACCAAGGCAAGAGACCCAGTACTTC. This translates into CSATDYSPRQETQYF.

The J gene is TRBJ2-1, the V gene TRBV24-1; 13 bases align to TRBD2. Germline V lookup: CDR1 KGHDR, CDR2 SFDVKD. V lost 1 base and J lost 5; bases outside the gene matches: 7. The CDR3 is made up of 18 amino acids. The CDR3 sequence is CATSDFGRTSGRDNEQFF. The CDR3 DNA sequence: TGTGCCACCAGTGATTTCGGCCGTACTAGCGGGAGGGACAATGAGCAGTTCTTC.

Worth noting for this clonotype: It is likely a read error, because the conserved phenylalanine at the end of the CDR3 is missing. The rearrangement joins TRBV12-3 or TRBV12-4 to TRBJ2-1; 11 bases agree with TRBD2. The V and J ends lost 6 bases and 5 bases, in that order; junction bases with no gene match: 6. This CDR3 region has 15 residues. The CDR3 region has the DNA TGTGCCAGCAGCCCGGGGACTAGCGGTAACAATGAGCAGTTCCTC. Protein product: CASSPGTSGNNEQFL.

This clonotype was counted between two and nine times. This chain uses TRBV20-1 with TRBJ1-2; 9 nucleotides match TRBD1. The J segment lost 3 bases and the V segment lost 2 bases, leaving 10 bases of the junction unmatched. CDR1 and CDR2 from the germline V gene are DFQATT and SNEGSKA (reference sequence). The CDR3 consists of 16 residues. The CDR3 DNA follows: TGCAGTGCTAGACCCGCAGGGGGACAGGGCGACTATGGCTACACCTTC. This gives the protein CSARPAGGQGDYGYTF.

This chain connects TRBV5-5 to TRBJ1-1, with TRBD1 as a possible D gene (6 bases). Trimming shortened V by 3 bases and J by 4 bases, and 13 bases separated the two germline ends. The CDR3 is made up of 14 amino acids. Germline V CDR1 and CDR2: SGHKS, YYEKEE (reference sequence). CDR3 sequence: CASSWGLTGTEAFF. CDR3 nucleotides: TGTGCCAGCAGCTGGGGGCTAACGGGCACTGAAGCTTTCTTT.

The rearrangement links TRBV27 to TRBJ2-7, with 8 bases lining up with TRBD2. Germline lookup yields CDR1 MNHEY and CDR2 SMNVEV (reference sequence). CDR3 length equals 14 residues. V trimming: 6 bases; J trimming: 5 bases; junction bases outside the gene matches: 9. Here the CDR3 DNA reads TGTGCCAGCAGCCGCTGGGCGGGAGGACACGAGCAGTACTTC. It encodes CASSRWAGGHEQYF.

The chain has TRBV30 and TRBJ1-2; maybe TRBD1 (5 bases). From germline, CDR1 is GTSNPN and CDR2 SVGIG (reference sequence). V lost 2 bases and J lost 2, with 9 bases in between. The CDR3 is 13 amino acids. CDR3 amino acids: CAWSSQGNYGYTF. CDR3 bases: TGTGCCTGGAGTTCCCAGGGAAACTATGGCTACACCTTC.

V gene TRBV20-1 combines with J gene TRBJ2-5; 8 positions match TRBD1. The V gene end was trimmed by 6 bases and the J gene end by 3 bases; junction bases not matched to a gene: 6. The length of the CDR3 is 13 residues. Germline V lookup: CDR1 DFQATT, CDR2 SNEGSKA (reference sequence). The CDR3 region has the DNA TGCAGTGCCCGAGGACAGGGCGAAGAGACCCAGTACTTC. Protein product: CSARGQGEETQYF.

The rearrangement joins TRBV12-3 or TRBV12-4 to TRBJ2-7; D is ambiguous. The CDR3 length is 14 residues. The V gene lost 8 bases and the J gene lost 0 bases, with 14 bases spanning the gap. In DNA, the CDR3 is TGTGCCAGCGGTTGGGGTAGGAGCTCCTACGAGCAGTACTTC. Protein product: CASGWGRSSYEQYF.